This T cell receptor (beta chain) was captured in a study of CD8+ T cells in alopecia areata (dated by TCRdb to the late 2010s). General notes on the study: The treated patients, all with moderate-to-severe alopecia areata, were enrolled in an open-label pilot trial of oral tofacitinib given at 5 to 10 mg twice daily. Tofacitinib was administered for 6 to 18 months, and 6 months of follow-up off drug were then conducted to assess delayed response and recurrence. To study T cell clonal expansion in alopecia areata, the researchers applied high-throughput TCRbeta sequencing to both the C3H/HeJ mouse model and human patients. In humans, TCRbeta sequencing was performed on scalp tissue and on sorted CD4+ and CD8+ peripheral blood T cells from healthy controls and from patients with patchy or totalis/universalis alopecia areata. Tofacitinib-treated patients had biopsies at baseline and at 4 and 24 weeks of treatment, with a later scalp biopsy in several patients. Scalp clonality was compared among normal scalp (n=4), patchy alopecia areata scalp (n=8), and alopecia totalis/universalis scalp (n=8). RNA came from the PAXgene miRNA kit for fixed scalp, the miRNeasy kit for PBMCs, and the RNeasy kit for mouse skin. TCRbeta CDR3 regions were amplified by immunoSEQ multiplex PCR using 35 Vbeta forward and 13 Jbeta reverse primers.

Only a few counts were recorded for this clone. It has no known antigen specificity. The record has no base qualities; no much larger clone is one base away. The paper's findings and limits, for the study overall: Higher clonality and more expanded CD8+ clones were observed in lesional scalp than in normal scalp, particularly in alopecia totalis/universalis, a finding suggestive of antigenic drive. Shared TCR sequences between patients were less evident than in mice, which may be partly attributable to HLA diversity in the patient population. Scalp TCR repertoire analysis is complicated because resident alphabeta T cells in normal human skin are also sequenced, whereas mouse skin is dominated by gammadelta T cells.

The time point label here, explained by the study, means: baseline before oral tofacitinib. Lesional scalp punch biopsies and peripheral blood were obtained from alopecia areata patients. After PBMCs were isolated by density centrifugation and stained for CD3, CD4 and CD8, a FACSAria was used to sort CD4+ and CD8+ T cells. There are 14 amino acids in the CDR3, from cysteine to phenylalanine inclusive. The CDR3 DNA has 42 bases and is translated from base 1. From a lookup of the germline V gene, CDR1 and CDR2 are SGHRS and YFSETQ. V is cut by 0 bases and J by 6 bases, and the space between the germline ends is 13 bases. Libraries were prepared through the immunoSEQ multiplex PCR assay. For TCR sequencing, RNA was extracted from every sample and reverse transcribed into cDNA to serve as template. SuperScript III was used for first-strand cDNA synthesis, primed with a 2:1 mix of oligo-dT and random hexamers. Amplification bias was assessed with a synthetic immune receptor repertoire, and residual bias was removed computationally. In the original analysis: Raw reads were preprocessed to remove errors, and CDR3 was defined according to IMGT conventions as the region from the conserved cysteine to phenylalanine. Clonality was computed by normalizing Shannon entropy by log2 of the number of productive unique TCRs and subtracting the result from 1. Whether scalp clones were CD4 or CD8 was inferred by matching scalp TCRbeta sequences against CD4 and CD8 repertoires sorted from blood. In TCRdb, the immuneACCESS table is reduced to in-frame sequences with V and J assigned. These tables do not hold every clone; where another copy was compared, an unresolved V gene accounts for under half, and the others remain unexplained. The D gene and trimming were derived from the DNA, and the V and J assignments and clone size from that table. The sample table records about 69,000 clones; under 75% of these occur just once. About a sixth of the sample belongs to the ten largest clones.

The sequencing here drew on CD8+ T cells sorted from blood, taken at week 0. The rearranged segments are TRBV5-1 and TRBJ2-7, with TRBD1 perhaps the D gene, on 7 matching bases. The origin of this receptor is a human donor with alopecia areata. The DNA is as follows: TGCGCCAGCAGCTTGGGTCTCAGGGGGGTCGAGCAGTACTTC. It is translated as CASSLGLRGVEQYF. This CDR3, with the reference TRBV5-1 and TRBJ2-7 proteins standing in past its ends, gives the full variable domain KAGVTQTPRYLIKTRGQQVTLSCSPISGHRSVSWYQQTPGQGLQFLFEYFSETQRNKGNFPGRFSGRQFSNSRSEMNVSTLELGDSALYLCASSLGLRGVEQYFGPGTRLTVT.